The entry that follows covers one TCR beta chain sequence. Antigen specificity is unknown. The sample is drawn from a study of cytomegalovirus exposure and HLA in healthy donors. Study at large: Among the 400 or so donors who were genotyped, about 86% fell in the genetic ancestry cluster that is associated with self-reported Caucasian donors.

The CDR3 extends over 17 amino acids. Germline trimming cut 4 bases from V and 2 bases from J; bases unmatched to any gene: 10. Germline CDR1 is SGHRS and CDR2 is YFSETQ. PCR amplification relied on 60 Vbeta primers (plus 13 Jbeta primers). Some clones are missing from TCRdb's copy, which holds only in-frame ones; the method was immunoSEQ multiplex PCR. Of over 100,000 clones in the sample, roughly 60% are singletons; the top ten hold less than 12%. Whole-study findings and limits: Sequencing had likely introduced a cluster of highly shared sequence variants as an artifact. Some V segments could not be told apart, so they were left out, TRBV6-2 and TRBV6-3 among them.

The sequence came from a man aged 35 to 55 in good health and CMV-seropositive. V is TRBV5-1 and J is TRBJ1-3, with 9 bases matching TRBD1. The specimen was PBMCs. The CDR3 is CASSRAGGQGTGNTIYF. CDR3 in DNA: TGCGCCAGCAGCCGGGCCGGGGGACAGGGTACTGGAAACACCATATATTTT.